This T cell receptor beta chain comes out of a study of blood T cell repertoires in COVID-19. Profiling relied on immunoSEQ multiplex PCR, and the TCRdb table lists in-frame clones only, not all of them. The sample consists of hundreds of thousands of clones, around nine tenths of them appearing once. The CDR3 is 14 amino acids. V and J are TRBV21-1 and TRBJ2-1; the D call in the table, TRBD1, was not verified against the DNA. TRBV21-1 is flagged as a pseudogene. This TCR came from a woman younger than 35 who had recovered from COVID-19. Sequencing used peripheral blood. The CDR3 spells CASSPLTGGNEQFF. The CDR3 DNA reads TGTGCCAGCAGCCCATTGACAGGGGGCAATGAGCAGTTCTTC.